This T cell receptor (beta chain) came from a study of immune evolution from preneoplasia to lung adenocarcinoma. Study-level background: HLA loss of heterozygosity: over 5.5% AIS, around 16% MIA, approximately 35% ADC, none AAH. Overall study results and limits: Later-stage lesions appeared to have more T cells, more diversity, less clonality. From normal lung to invasive adenocarcinoma, top clone frequencies appeared to decrease.

Clones were sequenced by immunoSEQ multiplex PCR, and TCRdb holds only the in-frame ones, with some missing. This table has about 4,700 clones, more than 75% appearing once. This CDR3 is 16 amino acids long. Trimming cost V 3 bases and J 0 bases; bases outside gene matches: 5. The germline gives CDR1 MDHEN, CDR2 SYDVKM. The table lists this clone with a count of one. Antigen unknown. Resections took place in Japan or China from the mid-2010s to the late 2010s. This sequence joins TRBV28 and TRBJ1-5; 7 nucleotides agree with TRBD1. The sequencing sample was made of FFPE lung adenocarcinoma in situ tissue. The TCR was taken from a person aged 70 to 85 with lung adenocarcinoma. CDR3 nucleotide sequence: TGTGCCAGCAGTTTGACAGGGCAGTCTAGCAATCAGCCCCAGCATTTT. Encoded protein: CASSLTGQSSNQPQHF.